These 20 T cell receptor beta chains share one sample of origin, sequenced in a study of blood T cell repertoires in COVID-19. Assay: immunoSEQ multiplex PCR; the TCRdb copy retains only in-frame clones and omits some. The table lists about 200,000 clones, approximately 86% of them singletons. Input material: PBMCs or T cells enriched from blood (not recorded which). These receptors came from a woman aged 25 to 39 who had recovered from COVID-19.

The rearrangement joins TRBV6-6 to TRBJ2-7, with D possibly being TRBD2 (6 bases). The CDR3 is 13 residues long. Trimming took off 6 bases at V and 3 bases at J, with 12 bases between the two ends. Germline V lookup: CDR1 MNHNY, CDR2 SVGAGI (reference sequence). The CDR3 DNA is TGTGCCAGCAGAAGGGGACTTGGCTACGAGCAGTACTTC. It yields the protein CASRRGLGYEQYF.

The J gene is TRBJ1-1, the V gene TRBV5-1, with a weak D call TRBD1 (6 bases). The germline gives CDR1 SGHRS, CDR2 YFSETQ. Trimming cost V 4 bases and J 0 bases, with 13 bases left between them. There are 15 residues in the CDR3. The CDR3 reads CASSDPGQMNTEAFF. The CDR3 region has the DNA TGCGCCAGCAGCGATCCGGGACAAATGAACACTGAAGCTTTCTTT.

The genes are TRBV5-8 and TRBJ1-2; D not resolved. Germline V gene sequence: CDR1 SGHTS, CDR2 YDEGEE. The CDR3 is 14 residues long. V lost 1 base and J 5 bases, leaving 12 bases between the germline ends. CDR3 loop: CASSLFGQVYGYTF. The CDR3, as DNA: TGTGCCAGCAGCTTGTTCGGTCAGGTGTATGGCTACACCTTC.

The chain has TRBV11-2 and TRBJ2-7; D possibly corresponds to TRBD2 (6 bases). Trimming shortened V by 4 bases and J by 6 bases, and 16 bases separated the two germline ends. The length of the CDR3 is 14 residues. Germline CDR1 and CDR2: SGHAT and FQNNGV. The CDR3, as DNA: TGTGCCAGCAGCTCGAGGACTAATACGGGCGAGCAGTACTTC. Translated: CASSSRTNTGEQYF.

Comments on this clone: Other DNA sequences of this sample code for an identical CDR3. The chain carries TRBV19 and TRBJ2-1, with D possibly matching TRBD2 (5 bases). The V and J ends lost 1 base and 2 bases respectively, with 9 bases between them. The germline V gene encodes CDR1 LNHDA and CDR2 SQIVND (reference sequence). This CDR3 spans 15 amino acids. The CDR3 loop is CASSIVSGTYNEQFF. The CDR3 DNA sequence: TGTGCCAGTAGTATAGTATCGGGAACCTACAATGAGCAGTTCTTC.

The chain links TRBV7-2 to TRBJ2-1; TRBD2 matches at 9 bases. The trim removed 1 base at V and 9 bases at J, leaving 4 bases unmatched. Germline lookup yields CDR1 SGHTA and CDR2 FQGNSA. The length of the CDR3 is 14 residues. The CDR3, as DNA: TGTGCCAGCAGCTTAGAAGGGACTAGCTCTGAGCAGTTCTTC. The encoded protein is CASSLEGTSSEQFF.

The chain combines TRBV27 with TRBJ1-6; no clear D gene. Germline lookup yields CDR1 MNHEY and CDR2 SMNVEV (reference sequence). Trimming stripped 2 bases from V and 0 bases from J, with 11 bases between. The CDR3 length is 17 residues. In DNA, the CDR3 is TGTGCCAGCAGTTTAGGGCAGGCAAGCTCCTATAATTCACCCCTCCACTTT. Residues: CASSLGQASSYNSPLHF.

This chain connects TRBV7-2 to TRBJ2-7, with 7 nucleotides matching TRBD2. Unmatched junction bases numbered 7, after V lost 4 bases and J lost 7 bases. This CDR3 is built from 13 residues. The germline gives CDR1 SGHTA, CDR2 FQGNSA. The CDR3 nucleotides read TGTGCCAGCAGCTGGGGGACTACCACAGAGCAGTACTTC. Translating it yields CASSWGTTTEQYF.

This chain joins TRBV9 and TRBJ1-2, with no clear D. Trimming left V 5 bases short and J 8 bases short, with 13 bases between. CDR1 and CDR2 (germline): SGDLS, YYNGEE. The CDR3 length is 12 residues. CDR3 sequence: CASSDSIRGYTF. The DNA for the CDR3 is TGTGCCAGCAGTGACTCTATTAGGGGCTACACCTTC.

The rearrangement uses TRBV29-1 and TRBJ1-2; unclear D gene. Trimming removed 1 base from V and 6 bases from J, with 9 bases in between. The CDR3 consists of 12 residues. In germline, CDR1 is SQVTM, CDR2 ANQGSEA. CDR3 loop: CSVEGHLDGYTF. CDR3 DNA sequence: TGCAGCGTTGAAGGGCATCTAGATGGCTACACCTTC.

This rearrangement joins TRBV15 to TRBJ2-2; 10 nucleotides line up with TRBD1. The CDR3 totals 15 residues. Germline V gene data show CDR1 as LNHNV and CDR2 as YYDKDF (reference sequence). V shed 8 bases, J shed 1 base, and the junction held 4 bases outside the gene matches. The CDR3 sequence is CATGQGGLNTGELFF. CDR3 bases: TGTGCCACCGGACAGGGGGGGCTGAACACCGGGGAGCTGTTTTTT.

The chain has TRBV7-3 and TRBJ1-1, with TRBD1 identical over 7 bases. The CDR3 contains 13 residues. CDR1 is SGHTA and CDR2 is FQGTGA in the germline V gene. The J segment lost 7 bases and the V segment lost 4 bases, leaving 6 bases of the junction unmatched. The DNA for the CDR3 is TGTGCCAGCAGCTCAACAGGGGTGGGTGAAGCTTTCTTT. Its translation: CASSSTGVGEAFF.

The chain links TRBV3-1 (or the pseudogene TRBV3-2) to TRBJ1-1; D remains ambiguous. The CDR3 is made up of 13 amino acids. The V and J ends lost 1 base and 7 bases respectively, with 10 bases between them. CDR1 and CDR2 from the germline V gene are LGHDT and YNNKEL (reference sequence). CDR3 loop: CASSQVAGLEAFF. CDR3 in DNA: TGTGCCAGCAGCCAAGTAGCCGGACTTGAAGCTTTCTTT.

The V call is TRBV6-5, the J call TRBJ1-6; TRBD1 aligns across 7 bases. J was trimmed by 8 bases and V by 8 bases; bases with no gene match: 12. Germline CDR1 and CDR2: MNHEY and SVGAGI. CDR3 length: 15 residues. The CDR3 spells CASSWAGTADSPLHF. In DNA form, the CDR3 reads TGTGCCAGCTCTTGGGCCGGGACAGCTGATTCACCCCTCCACTTT.

This rearrangement joins TRBV19 to TRBJ1-1, with a tentative D call TRBD1 (6 bases). The length of the CDR3 is 15 residues. Deletions cut 7 bases from V and 2 bases from J, with 17 bases between. Germline CDR1 LNHDA, CDR2 SQIVND (reference sequence). Here the CDR3 DNA reads TGTGCCAGTAACCCTCATGACAGGATAAACACTGAAGCTTTCTTT. Amino acid sequence: CASNPHDRINTEAFF. The full variable domain, completed using reference TRBV19 and TRBJ1-1, is DGGITQSPKYLFRKEGQNVTLSCEQNLNHDAMYWYRQDPGQGLRLIYYSQIVNDFQKGDIAEGYSVSREKKESFPLTVTSAQKNPTAFYLCASNPHDRINTEAFFGQGTRLTVV.

The V call is TRBV27, the J call TRBJ1-2; D unresolved. The CDR3 has 16 amino acids. V gave up 0 bases and J gave up 7 bases, with 18 bases separating them. Germline CDR1 is MNHEY and CDR2 is SMNVEV (reference sequence). The CDR3 DNA follows: TGTGCCAGCAGTTTATCGATAGGGTCCGGGGTTCGTGGCTACACCTTC. Protein: CASSLSIGSGVRGYTF.

The chain recombines TRBV27 with TRBJ2-7; D is uncertain. The CDR3 spans 13 residues. The V end was cut by 5 bases, the J end by 1 base, with 9 bases between. CDR1 MNHEY and CDR2 SMNVEV come from the germline V gene (reference sequence). CDR3 loop: CASSPKASYEQYF. In DNA form, the CDR3 reads TGTGCCAGCAGTCCAAAAGCGTCCTACGAGCAGTACTTC.

V gene TRBV11-2 combines with J gene TRBJ1-4; 9 bases agree with TRBD1. From germline, CDR1 is SGHAT and CDR2 FQNNGV. Losses at the gene ends were 3 bases for V and 8 bases for J; bases not matched to a gene: 10. This CDR3 region has 16 residues. The CDR3: CASSLFGGTGREKLFF. CDR3 sequence (DNA): TGTGCCAGCAGCTTGTTTGGGGGGACAGGGCGGGAAAAACTGTTTTTT.

This chain joins TRBV7-3 and TRBJ2-1; D might be TRBD2 (6 bases). The CDR3 length is 16 residues. CDR1 and CDR2 from the germline V gene are SGHTA and FQGTGA. V lost 2 bases and J 4 bases, leaving 15 bases between the germline ends. CDR3 coding DNA: TGTGCCAGCAGCTTATTTAGTAGCGGATCTTACAATGAGCAGTTCTTC. Protein sequence: CASSLFSSGSYNEQFF. Drawing the rest from reference TRBV7-3 and TRBJ2-1, the complete variable domain is GAGVSQTPSNKVTEKGKYVELRCDPISGHTALYWYRQSLGQGPEFLIYFQGTGAADDSGLPNDRFFAVRPEGSVSTLKIQRTERGDSAVYLCASSLFSSGSYNEQFFGPGTRLTVL.

This chain joins TRBV9 and TRBJ1-3; D perhaps matches TRBD1 (6 bases). Germline-derived CDR1 and CDR2 are SGDLS and YYNGEE. The CDR3 runs to 15 residues. V dropped 3 bases and J dropped 4 bases, with 14 bases sitting between them. CDR3 protein: CASSDPGALGNTIYF. CDR3 nucleotide sequence: TGTGCCAGCAGCGATCCAGGGGCATTAGGAAACACCATATATTTT.